This T cell receptor (beta chain) was observed in a study of T cell responses to AZD1222 COVID-19 vaccine (dated by TCRdb to the early 2020s). About the study as a whole: TCR sequencing covered 230 or so trial participants: around 210 given two doses of AZD1222 and 26 given two doses of MenACWY control vaccine. Trial participants were enrolled by age into 18-55, 56-69 and 70-plus year subgroups, with around 150, 28 and 57 TCR-sequenced participants respectively.

The CDR3 regions of human TCRbeta chains were analyzed by immunosequencing. The original methods were these. Repertoire TCRs were matched against a reference library of SARS-CoV-2-specific TCRs generated with the MIRA antigen-specificity platform. Breadth was defined as the fraction of unique TCRs that were SARS-CoV-2-associated, and depth was defined as the fraction of total T cells that were SARS-CoV-2-associated. Using the MIRA data, each spike-specific TCR was assigned both to the spike region to which the TCR was reactive and to a CD4 or CD8 class. Log10-transformed breadth and depth values were compared by one-way ANOVA with Sidak's multiple comparisons tests. The table comes from immuneACCESS by way of TCRdb, which keeps in-frame sequences with V and J called. Part of the clones is missing from these tables; in studies checked, under half for an unresolved V gene and the rest for unknown reasons. That table furnishes V, J and clone size, whereas the DNA furnished D and trimming. The sample profile shows some 180,000 clones; approximately 89% of them were found once. 1.5% to 2% of the sample belongs to the ten largest clones.

According to the study, the label for this sample's time point signals: about 28 days (+/-7) after the second vaccine dose. Because spike-specific TCR depth and breadth did not differ between the two schedules, AZD1222 recipients who got a second dose at roughly 4 weeks were pooled with those who got a second dose at roughly 12 weeks. Samples from vaccinated people were obtained from the UK trials COV001 and COV002, which included a single-blind randomized controlled phase 2/3 trial of AZD1222 (ChAdOx1 nCoV-19) in healthy adults. For TCRbeta chain sequencing, PBMC samples from trial participants were taken at day 0 and at day 28 after the second dose. As for this clone: Which antigen it targets is not known. No quality values exist for individual bases; no much larger clone is one base distant.

Spanning cysteine to phenylalanine, the CDR3 consists of 14 amino acids. Only the CDR3 DNA is retained, 42 bases long and in frame from the first base. As encoded in the germline V gene, CDR1 is KGHDR while CDR2 is SFDVKD. Ends trimmed: V by 3 bases, J by 8 bases; bases unmatched to a gene: 6. The study at large found these results: The 56-69-year group was small, and its depth increase did not reach significance, likely because of low power. Because no samples from the day 14 peak response were available, repertoires could be characterized only after the peak T cell response. The vaccine-associated CD4 TCRs covered the entire spike protein, and the dominant responses fell in regions 160-218 and 743-854. Reportedly, close to half of the unique spike-specific TCRs recognized epitopes lying outside the regions that are mutated in the B.1.351 and B.1.1.7 variants. Conclusions about previously exposed vaccinees are limited, since just 6 or 7 AZD1222 recipients were seropositive for SARS-CoV-2 at baseline. Spike-specific TCR breadth and depth rose significantly after two AZD1222 doses compared with day 0 and with MenACWY recipients. Participants were mostly white British and included more females than males, and it was suggested by the authors that clonal diversity may have been underestimated.

The TCR was taken from an adult who received the AZD1222 COVID-19 vaccine. This sequence uses TRBV24-1 and TRBJ2-1; 7 nucleotides in the junction match TRBD2. The input for sequencing was peripheral blood, taken 28 days after the second AZD1222 dose. CDR3 sequence: CATSDGGSKYEQFF. The bases are TGTGCCACCAGTGATGGCGGGAGTAAATATGAGCAGTTCTTC.